The clone carrying this T cell receptor beta chain occurred once. This specimen comes from a study of Tregs in tolerant kidney transplant recipients. The CDR3 contains 13 residues. The V end lost 4 bases, the J end lost 6 bases, and 11 bases lay between the germline ends. CDR1 and CDR2 from the germline V gene are SGHRS and YFSETQ. Profiled with immunoSEQ multiplex PCR; TCRdb holds only in-frame clones, not every one. The sample includes over 50,000 clones, roughly 85% of them seen just once. Thawed PBMCs were rested overnight at 37°C with 200 to 250 IU/ml IL-2 before regulatory T cell sorting. This TCR was sampled from a human donor who received a combined kidney and bone marrow transplant. The sequencing here drew on Tregs from blood, taken before the transplant. The J gene is TRBJ2-1, the V gene TRBV5-1; D is unclear. CDR3 sequence reads: CASSVDGINEQFF. In DNA form, the CDR3 reads TGCGCCAGCAGCGTGGACGGCATCAATGAGCAGTTCTTC.